A selection of T cell receptor beta chains follows, all from one sample in a study of blood T cell repertoires in COVID-19. Measured with immunoSEQ multiplex PCR; TCRdb has only the in-frame clones, and not every one. Here the sample spans 200,000 to 250,000 clones, about 87% being singletons. Sequenced input: peripheral blood. Receptors originate from a man in his sixties who had recovered from COVID-19. CDR3s include the opening cysteine and the closing phenylalanine or tryptophan. D genes are given only for firm matches. Expanded clones get a size class; other rows say once, few or many, or leave the size out.

TRBJ2-2,few,TRBD1,TRBV18,TGTGCCAGCTCAGATCTACAGGGGCGAAACACCGGGGAGCTGTTTTTT,CASSDLQGRNTGELFF
TRBJ1-1,-,TRBD1,TRBV19,TGTGCCACCGCGGACAGGGGGCGAAAAGCTTTCTTT,CATADRGRKAFF
TRBJ2-1,-,-,TRBV5-6,TGTGCCAGCAGCTGGCGGTATGACAATGAGCAGTTCTTC,CASSWRYDNEQFF
TRBJ1-2,-,-,TRBV14,TGTGCCAGCAGAAATTCGGGGTATGGCTACACCTTC,CASRNSGYGYTF
TRBJ2-5,-,TRBD1,TRBV6-6,TGTGCCAGCACCTTGGACAGGGCGGAGACCCAGTACTTC,CASTLDRAETQYF
TRBJ1-3,few,TRBD1,TRBV11-2,TGTGCCAGCAGCCCCCATGGGGACAGGGTTGGAAACACCATATATTTT,CASSPHGDRVGNTIYF
TRBJ2-5,-,-,TRBV5-5,TGTGCCAGCAGCCTCTACCCTCTAGAGACCCAGTACTTC,CASSLYPLETQYF
TRBJ1-1,-,-,TRBV5-1,TGCGCCAGCAGCTTGGCCCCTACAGTAACCCAGGCGGCTTTCTTT,CASSLAPTVTQAAFF
TRBJ1-2,-,-,TRBV27,TGTGCCAGCAGTTTAACCAGGGGAGGGGGCTACACCTTC,CASSLTRGGGYTF
TRBJ2-3,-,-,TRBV19,TGTGCCAGTAGTCCCTCGGGTAGGCTTCGGGATACGCAGTATTTT,CASSPSGRLRDTQYF
TRBJ1-2,once,TRBD1,TRBV4-3,TGCGCCAGCAGCCAAGTACAGGGGGGGCTCTATGGCTACACCTTC,CASSQVQGGLYGYTF
TRBJ2-7,once,TRBD2,TRBV5-6,TGTGCCAGCAGCCGTAGCGGGAGTGTGGACGAGCAGTACTTC,CASSRSGSVDEQYF
TRBJ2-7,-,TRBD2,TRBV7-9,TGTGCCAGCAGCTTGGAACTAGCGGGGACTGAGCAGTACTTC,CASSLELAGTEQYF
TRBJ2-1,-,-,TRBV27,TGTGCCAGCAGTACCAATAGGGGCTATGAGCAGTTCTTC,CASSTNRGYEQFF
TRBJ2-2,-,-,TRBV2,TGTGCCAGCAGTGGGACAGCGATCACCGGGGAGCTGTTTTTT,CASSGTAITGELFF
TRBJ1-4,-,TRBD1,TRBV7-2,TGTGCCAGCAGCTTTGACAGGGGGCGGGAAAAACTGTTTTTT,CASSFDRGREKLFF
TRBJ1-6,once,-,TRBV10-3,TGTGCCATCAGGATTGGGGGGGCGTCCTATAATTCACCCCTCCACTTT,CAIRIGGASYNSPLHF
TRBJ1-5,-,-,TRBV23-1,TGCGCCAGCAGTCAGTGGGACACCGCATGGGGCAATCAGCCCCAGCATTTT,CASSQWDTAWGNQPQHF
TRBJ2-6,-,-,TRBV18,TGTGCCAGCTCACCTAAGACAGCAAACTCTGGGGCCAACGTCCTGACTTTC,CASSPKTANSGANVLTF
TRBJ2-1,many,TRBD2,TRBV11-1,TGTGCCAGCAGCTCCAGGACTAGCTACAATGAGCAGTTCTTC,CASSSRTSYNEQFF
TRBJ2-3,-,TRBD2,TRBV19,TGTGCCAGTAGTATACCGGCGGGGGGCCTCACAGATACGCAGTATTTT,CASSIPAGGLTDTQYF
TRBJ2-2,-,-,TRBV19,TGTGCCAGTAGTATTTTGGGGGCCAGCACCGGGGAGCTGTTTTTT,CASSILGASTGELFF
TRBJ1-2,-,TRBD1,TRBV6-5,TGTGCCAGCAGTTATCAGGGGGAGACAGGGAGTGGCTACACCTTC,CASSYQGETGSGYTF
TRBJ1-2,once,TRBD1,TRBV7-3,TGTGCCAGCAGCTTATCAGGGGGTAGGGACTACACCTTC,CASSLSGGRDYTF
TRBJ1-4,-,-,TRBV3-1/TRBV3-2,TGTGCCAGCACGGACAGATTAGAAAAACTGTTTTTT,CASTDRLEKLFF
TRBJ2-2,-,-,TRBV19,TGTGCCAGTAGTATATTAGCCGCGAACACCGGGGAGCTGTTTTTT,CASSILAANTGELFF
TRBJ1-6,-,-,TRBV30,TGTGCCTGGACTCGGAGCTCCTATAATTCACCCCTCCACTTT,CAWTRSSYNSPLHF
TRBJ1-1,-,TRBD1,TRBV18,TGTGCCAGCTCACCCCGGACAGGGCGCTTGGGCACTGAAGCTTTCTTT,CASSPRTGRLGTEAFF
TRBJ2-7,-,-,TRBV6-4,TGTGCCAGCAGTGACTGGAACAGGGATAGTAACTACGAGCAGTACTTC,CASSDWNRDSNYEQYF
TRBJ2-3,-,TRBD2,TRBV5-4,TGTGCCAGCAGCTTGGCGGCTAGCGGGAGCATTCTATATTTT,CASSLAASGSILYF
TRBJ1-4,-,TRBD1,TRBV24-1,TGTGCCACCAGTGACCCGACAGGGCTAAAACTGTTTTTT,CATSDPTGLKLFF
TRBJ2-1,-,TRBD1,TRBV7-9,TGTGCCAGCAGCTTACATAGGGACAGGGTTGTCAATGAGCAGTTCTTC,CASSLHRDRVVNEQFF
TRBJ2-2,-,-,TRBV4-3,TGCGCCAGCAGCCAAGATTACCGGGGAGCGAACACCGGGGAGCTGTTTTTT,CASSQDYRGANTGELFF
TRBJ2-3,-,TRBD2,TRBV7-2,TGTGCCAGCAGCCGGGGGGCAGATACGCAGTATTTT,CASSRGADTQYF
TRBJ2-7,-,TRBD2,TRBV28,TGTGCCAGCAGTCTCTCGGGGACTAGCGGGATCTACGAGCAGTACTTC,CASSLSGTSGIYEQYF